One sample yielded the 27 T cell receptor beta chains listed below, sequenced in a study of cytomegalovirus exposure and HLA in healthy donors. The PCR contained 60 Vbeta and 13 Jbeta primers. TCRdb's table, derived via immunoSEQ multiplex PCR, lists solely in-frame clones and lacks some. The sample records 120,000 or so clones, around three quarters being singletons. Material for sequencing was PBMCs. The receptors come from a man under 40 in good health and CMV-seronegative.

The chain employs TRBV11-2 and TRBJ2-1; a weak D match, TRBD1 (6 bases). The ends were cut back, 7 bases at V and 8 bases at J, with 27 bases in the middle. This CDR3 comprises 17 residues. Germline V gene sequence: CDR1 SGHAT, CDR2 FQNNGV. CDR3 sequence reads: CASIHLTGAARRDEQFF. The CDR3 DNA follows: TGTGCCAGCATTCACCTGACAGGAGCGGCGCGGCGAGATGAGCAGTTCTTC.

This chain joins TRBV6-1 and TRBJ2-7; possible D gene TRBD1, 5 bases. The CDR3 extends over 13 amino acids. V was cut by 2 bases and J by 5 bases, with 10 bases left in between. Germline V CDR1 and CDR2: MNHNS, SASEGT. This CDR3 reads CASSEWSRDEQYF. DNA for the CDR3: TGTGCCAGCAGTGAATGGTCCAGGGACGAGCAGTACTTC.

This chain uses TRBV10-3 with TRBJ2-7; 12 nucleotides match TRBD2. The junction had 8 bases not matched to a gene; V was cut back by 6 bases and J by 5 bases. This CDR3 spans 15 amino acids. Per the germline V gene, CDR1 is ENHRY and CDR2 is SYGVKD. The CDR3 nucleotides read TGTGCCATCAGAGATCGACTAGCGGGAGCTAACGAGCAGTACTTC. Protein: CAIRDRLAGANEQYF.

This sequence joins TRBV29-1 and TRBJ2-7, with D perhaps matching TRBD1 (7 bases). The V end lost 6 bases, the J end lost 2 bases, and 14 bases lay between the germline ends. CDR3 length: 13 residues. Germline assignment: CDR1 SQVTM and CDR2 ANQGSEA. The CDR3 DNA sequence: TGCAGCGTCCTAGCGACAGGGCCCTACGAGCAGTACTTC. It specifies CSVLATGPYEQYF.

The chain carries TRBV13 and TRBJ1-4, with 9 bases matching TRBD1. The V gene end was trimmed by 5 bases and the J gene end by 7 bases; junction bases not matched to a gene: 5. CDR3 size: 14 residues. Germline-derived CDR1 and CDR2 are PRHDT and FYEKMQ (reference sequence). CDR3 sequence: CASSPGQGSEKLFF. Here the CDR3 DNA reads TGTGCCAGCAGCCCCGGACAGGGGAGTGAAAAACTGTTTTTT. Full variable domain (rest looked up from reference TRBV13 and TRBJ1-4): AAGVIQSPRHLIKEKRETATLKCYPIPRHDTVYWYQQGPGQDPQFLISFYEKMQSDKGSIPDRFSAQQFSDYHSELNMSSLELGDSALYFCASSPGQGSEKLFFGSGTQLSVL.

The genes are TRBV6-1 and TRBJ1-5; possibly TRBD1 for D (5 bases). V was clipped by 7 bases and J by 11 bases, with 15 bases between them. Germline CDR1 MNHNS, CDR2 SASEGT. The CDR3 length is 12 residues. CDR3 sequence (DNA): TGTGCCAGCAAATCCGGGACTGCGGCCCAGCATTTT. Encoded protein: CASKSGTAAQHF.

The rearrangement links TRBV13 to TRBJ1-3; weak D call: TRBD1 (6 bases). V gave up 4 bases and J gave up 3 bases, with 10 bases separating them. CDR3 length: 14 amino acids. CDR1 is PRHDT, CDR2 FYEKMQ, per germline (reference sequence). In DNA form, the CDR3 reads TGTGCCAGCAGCTACGGGACATTTGGAAACACCATATATTTT. As protein: CASSYGTFGNTIYF.

Here the CDR3 reads CASSQRGQGTNEQFF. The DNA of the CDR3 is TGTGCCAGCAGCCAAAGGGGACAGGGGACGAATGAGCAGTTCTTC. The chain is built from TRBV14 and TRBJ2-1, with 10 positions matching TRBD1. This CDR3 comprises 15 residues. CDR1 and CDR2 from the germline V gene are SGHDN and FVKESK. V shed 2 bases, J shed 7 bases, and the junction held 5 bases outside the gene matches.

The J gene is TRBJ2-5, the V gene TRBV5-1; 8 nucleotides agree with TRBD2. Per the germline V gene, CDR1 is SGHRS and CDR2 is YFSETQ. Unmatched junction bases numbered 8, after V lost 6 bases and J lost 4 bases. This CDR3 contains 14 residues. CDR3 sequence: CASTGGGPVETQYF. The CDR3 DNA is TGCGCCAGCACGGGGGGGGGCCCGGTAGAGACCCAGTACTTC.

The CDR3 loop is CASSVGGRGTEAFF. The CDR3 DNA reads as TGTGCCAGCAGCGTAGGGGGAAGGGGCACTGAAGCTTTCTTT. The chain links TRBV9 to TRBJ1-1; a weak D match, TRBD1 (5 bases). V lost 0 bases to trimming and J lost 4 bases, with 10 bases between them. Looked up from germline, CDR1 is SGDLS and CDR2 is YYNGEE. The CDR3 has 14 residues.

The chain links TRBV28 to TRBJ2-2; TRBD2 agrees at 8 bases. The germline V gene has CDR1 MDHEN and CDR2 SYDVKM. The CDR3 has 15 amino acids. V was clipped by 3 bases and J by 0 bases; unmatched bases: 0. CDR3 DNA: TGTGCCAGCAGTTTCGGGAGGGCGAACACCGGGGAGCTGTTTTTT. It translates to CASSFGRANTGELFF.

The chain recombines TRBV28 with TRBJ1-5; TRBD1 matches at 9 bases. After removal of 8 bases from V and 2 bases from J, the junction contained 16 bases not matched to a gene. Germline V gives CDR1 MDHEN, CDR2 SYDVKM. The CDR3 length is 18 residues. CDR3 amino acids: CASANRGQGLLGNQPQHF. The CDR3 region has the DNA TGTGCCAGCGCCAACCGGGGACAGGGACTATTGGGCAATCAGCCCCAGCATTTT.

The chain combines TRBV7-8 with TRBJ1-1; the D is unclear. The CDR3 sequence is 14 residues long. CDR1 and CDR2 from the germline V gene are SGHVS and FQNEAQ. With 5 bases removed from V and 7 bases from J, the gap between germline ends came to 17 bases. Here the CDR3 DNA reads TGTGCCAGCAGCCTCACCAGAGGCCAGTATGAAGCTTTCTTT. It specifies CASSLTRGQYEAFF.

The V and J genes are TRBV6-1 and TRBJ1-5; D possibly corresponds to TRBD1 (6 bases). CDR3 length equals 15 residues. Germline V lookup: CDR1 MNHNS, CDR2 SASEGT. V was clipped by 5 bases and J by 0 bases, with 11 bases between them. This CDR3 is CASSPPGVSNQPQHF. The CDR3, as DNA: TGTGCCAGCAGTCCCCCAGGGGTTAGCAATCAGCCCCAGCATTTT.

The CDR3, as DNA: TGTGCCAGCAGTTTTGTGGCAGGGATTGAAAAACTGTTTTTT. Translation gives CASSFVAGIEKLFF. V usage is TRBV27 and J usage is TRBJ1-4; tentatively, D is TRBD1 (5 bases). This CDR3 is built from 14 residues. V gave up 3 bases and J gave up 7 bases, with 12 bases separating them. CDR1 is MNHEY, CDR2 SMNVEV, per germline (reference sequence).

The V gene is TRBV29-1, the J gene TRBJ1-4, with TRBD1 matching 8 bases. V dropped 6 bases and J dropped 3; count of bases not matched to a gene: 6. Germline lookup yields CDR1 SQVTM and CDR2 ANQGSEA. CDR3 length equals 14 residues. CDR3 sequence (DNA): TGCAGCGTGACTCAGGGGGCGGCTAATGAAAAACTGTTTTTT. Its protein product is CSVTQGAANEKLFF.

The V and J genes are TRBV2 and TRBJ2-7; 7 positions match TRBD1. With V trimmed by 5 bases and J by 0 bases, 4 bases remained unmatched. This CDR3 has 14 amino acids. Germline V gene lookup returns CDR1 SNHLY and CDR2 FYNNEI. CDR3 sequence: CASSWGTVSYEQYF. In nucleotides, the CDR3 is TGTGCCAGCAGTTGGGGGACAGTCTCCTACGAGCAGTACTTC.

Turning to this clone: The germline gene is not matched at one end of the junction; a read error may be the cause. Other nucleotide sequences in the sample specify the same CDR3. The genes are TRBV6-5 and TRBJ1-1; perhaps TRBD1 as D (5 bases). The CDR3 is made up of 15 amino acids. Germline lookup yields CDR1 MNHEY and CDR2 SVGAGI. CDR3 nucleotide sequence: TGTGCCAGCAGAATTCGACAGACCTTGAACACTGAGGCTTTCTTT. Its protein product is CASRIRQTLNTEAFF.

The genes are TRBV7-3 and TRBJ1-1, with D perhaps matching TRBD1 (5 bases). CDR1 is SGHTA and CDR2 is FQGTGA in the germline V gene. The CDR3 covers 14 residues. With 0 bases removed from V and 5 bases from J, the gap between germline ends came to 10 bases. CDR3: CASSLTEQGTEAFF. The CDR3 bases are TGTGCCAGCAGCTTAACGGAGCAGGGTACTGAAGCTTTCTTT. Full variable domain (remainder filled in from reference TRBV7-3 and TRBJ1-1): GAGVSQTPSNKVTEKGKYVELRCDPISGHTALYWYRQSLGQGPEFLIYFQGTGAADDSGLPNDRFFAVRPEGSVSTLKIQRTERGDSAVYLCASSLTEQGTEAFFGQGTRLTVV.

The J gene is TRBJ1-5, the V gene TRBV30, with 8 bases identical to TRBD1. The CDR3 runs to 16 residues. Germline CDR1 GTSNPN, CDR2 SVGIG (reference sequence). Trimming cost V 0 bases and J 6 bases; bases outside gene matches: 10. CDR3 amino acids: CAWSVQGDRGSQPQHF. CDR3 nucleotides: TGTGCCTGGAGTGTCCAGGGCGACAGGGGTAGTCAGCCCCAGCATTTT. Full variable domain (remainder filled in from reference TRBV30 and TRBJ1-5): SQTIHQWPATLVQPVGSPLSLECTVEGTSNPNLYWYRQAAGRGLQLLFYSVGIGQISSEVPQNLSASRPQDRQFILSSKKLLLSDSGFYLCAWSVQGDRGSQPQHFGDGTRLSIL.

The V gene is TRBV9, the J gene TRBJ1-5; TRBD1 is a possible D gene (6 bases). V lost 2 bases and J lost 8, with 11 bases in between. This CDR3 region has 13 residues. The germline V gene encodes CDR1 SGDLS and CDR2 YYNGEE. The CDR3 DNA is TGTGCCAGCAGCGTCATACAGGGCGAGCCCCAGCATTTT. Its protein product is CASSVIQGEPQHF.

The sample holds one count of this clone. The rearrangement joins TRBV7-3 to TRBJ2-3; a weak D match, TRBD2 (7 bases). V lost 6 bases to trimming and J lost 2 bases, with 12 bases between them. In germline, CDR1 is SGHTA, CDR2 FQGTGA. The CDR3 extends over 14 amino acids. This chain's CDR3 is CASRRGGSTDTQYF. CDR3 nucleotide sequence: TGTGCCAGCAGACGCGGGGGCTCCACAGATACGCAGTATTTT. The entire variable domain, with the rest obtained from reference TRBV7-3 and TRBJ2-3, is as follows: GAGVSQTPSNKVTEKGKYVELRCDPISGHTALYWYRQSLGQGPEFLIYFQGTGAADDSGLPNDRFFAVRPEGSVSTLKIQRTERGDSAVYLCASRRGGSTDTQYFGPGTRLTVL.

V is TRBV5-1 and J is TRBJ1-1; tentatively, D is TRBD1 (5 bases). Germline-derived CDR1 and CDR2 are SGHRS and YFSETQ. The CDR3 sequence is 17 residues long. The V end was cut by 5 bases, the J end by 0 bases, with 20 bases between. The CDR3 DNA sequence: TGCGCCAGCAGTCGGCCGGGTAGGGAGGGGTTGAACACTGAAGCTTTCTTT. Translation gives CASSRPGREGLNTEAFF. The variable domain in full, with the rest retrieved from reference TRBV5-1 and TRBJ1-1, is KAGVTQTPRYLIKTRGQQVTLSCSPISGHRSVSWYQQTPGQGLQFLFEYFSETQRNKGNFPGRFSGRQFSNSRSEMNVSTLELGDSALYLCASSRPGREGLNTEAFFGQGTRLTVV.

The V and J genes are TRBV5-6 and TRBJ2-5, with TRBD1 matching over 9 bases. With V trimmed by 0 bases and J by 1 base, 4 bases remained unmatched. This CDR3 has 16 amino acids. CDR1 SGHDT and CDR2 YYEEEE come from the germline V gene. The DNA of the CDR3 is TGTGCCAGCAGCTTGGCCGGGGACAGGGTCCAAGAGACCCAGTACTTC. Encoded protein: CASSLAGDRVQETQYF.

This clone was seen just once. The gene calls are TRBV7-9 and TRBJ2-3; 7 nucleotides agree with TRBD1. The ends lost 5 bases at V and 3 bases at J; junction bases unmatched: 8. The length of the CDR3 is 15 residues. CDR1 is SEHNR and CDR2 is FQNEAQ in the germline V gene (reference sequence). CDR3 loop: CASSPTGINTDTQYF. CDR3 nucleotide sequence: TGTGCCAGCAGCCCGACAGGGATTAATACAGATACGCAGTATTTT. The full variable domain, with the rest looked up from reference TRBV7-9 and TRBJ2-3, is DTGVSQNPRHKITKRGQNVTFRCDPISEHNRLYWYRQTLGQGPEFLTYFQNEAQLEKSRLLSDRFSAERPKGSFSTLEIQRTEQGDSAMYLCASSPTGINTDTQYFGPGTRLTVL.

In this sample, this clone turned up a few times. J is TRBJ1-2 and V is TRBV28; TRBD1 aligns across 8 bases. The germline gives CDR1 MDHEN, CDR2 SYDVKM. This CDR3 has 13 residues. The V segment lost 6 bases and the J segment 6 bases; nucleotides outside the gene matches: 6. Written as DNA, the CDR3 is TGTGCCAGCAGATCAGGGGGCCTAAATGGCTACACCTTC. This codes for CASRSGGLNGYTF.

The V gene is TRBV6-1, the J gene TRBJ1-5; D perhaps matches TRBD1 (6 bases). This CDR3 is 14 amino acids long. Between the trimmed V and J ends, which lost 4 bases and 7 bases, there was a span of 14 bases. Germline V gene data show CDR1 as MNHNS and CDR2 as SASEGT. The CDR3 loop is CASSAAGEIQPQHF. Written as DNA, the CDR3 is TGTGCCAGCAGTGCGGCAGGGGAGATACAGCCCCAGCATTTT.